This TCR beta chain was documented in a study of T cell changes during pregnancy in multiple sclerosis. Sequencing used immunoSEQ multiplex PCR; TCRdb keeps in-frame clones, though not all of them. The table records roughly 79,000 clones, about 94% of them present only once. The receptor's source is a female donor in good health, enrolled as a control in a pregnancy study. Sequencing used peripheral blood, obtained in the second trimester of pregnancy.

The CDR3 region has the DNA TGCGCCAGCAGCTCAGGGACAGCAACTAGCACAGATACGCAGTATTTT. Its translation: CASSSGTATSTDTQYF. The chain joins TRBV5-1 to TRBJ2-3, with TRBD1 identical over 7 bases. This CDR3 spans 16 amino acids. The V and J ends lost 3 bases and 0 bases, in that order; junction bases with no gene match: 7. Germline V gives CDR1 SGHRS, CDR2 YFSETQ.